This T cell receptor (beta chain) derives from a study of early T cells in non-severe SARS-CoV-2 infection. Study details: The chains were unpaired, and the sequenced material was bulk RNA from unsorted whole blood. Notes on the study in general: Comparison of clonotypes with VDJdb favored anti-spike CD8 responses while missing private and CD4 specificities.

Molecules of cDNA were individually given unique molecular identifiers that were attached to them. TCRdb called the 5' RACE reads again in MiXCR, with one record for every CDR3 protein. Among roughly 70,000 distinct CDR3 sequences, roughly an eighth were seen once, and the ten largest hold 8% to 10%. Trimming pared 6 bases from V and 2 bases from J, leaving 13 bases between. Germline lookup yields CDR1 MDHEN and CDR2 SYDVKM. CDR3 size: 14 residues. This clonotype occurred many times. Its antigen is undetermined. The sample consisted of whole blood. This chain uses TRBV28 with TRBJ1-2; TRBD1 might be the D (5 bases). The sequence was obtained from an adult who was a healthcare worker with PCR-confirmed SARS-CoV-2 infection or an uninfected control (not recorded which). The CDR3 loop is CASSLRASNYGYTF. Here the CDR3 DNA reads TGTGCCAGCAGCCTCAGGGCTTCAAACTATGGCTACACCTTC.